These 18 T cell receptor beta chains originate from one sample sequenced in a study of blood T cell repertoires in COVID-19. The repertoire was sequenced with immunoSEQ multiplex PCR; TCRdb's copy has only in-frame clones and lacks some. Among 45,000 to 60,000 clones, about 89% were seen once, and the ten largest hold roughly 15%. The sample taken for sequencing was peripheral blood. These receptor sequences come from a man between 60 and 75 years old with active or convalescent COVID-19.

Remarks on this clone: Other nucleotide sequences from this sample produce the same CDR3. The gene calls are TRBV5-1 and TRBJ1-3; D ambiguous. The CDR3 has 16 residues. The V end was cut by 0 bases, the J end by 1 base, with 11 bases between. Germline V gene lookup returns CDR1 SGHRS and CDR2 YFSETQ. The CDR3 region has the DNA TGCGCCAGCAGCTTGGGGGCCAGCTTATCTGGAAACACCATATATTTT. Translated: CASSLGASLSGNTIYF. Based on the CDR3 plus reference TRBV5-1 and TRBJ1-3, the full variable domain is KAGVTQTPRYLIKTRGQQVTLSCSPISGHRSVSWYQQTPGQGLQFLFEYFSETQRNKGNFPGRFSGRQFSNSRSEMNVSTLELGDSALYLCASSLGASLSGNTIYFGEGSWLTVV.

V is TRBV28 and J is TRBJ1-5; 7 nucleotides agree with TRBD1. Trimming took 5 bases from V and 3 from J; bases not matched to a gene: 7. This CDR3 comprises 15 residues. CDR1 and CDR2 (germline): MDHEN, SYDVKM. DNA of the CDR3: TGTGCCAGCAGTAAAGGGACAGCATACAATCAGCCCCAGCATTTT. Residues: CASSKGTAYNQPQHF.

V gene TRBV7-9 combines with J gene TRBJ1-5, with TRBD1 matching over 9 bases. Germline CDR1 SEHNR, CDR2 FQNEAQ (reference sequence). The CDR3 runs to 14 residues. V trimming: 4 bases; J trimming: 6 bases; junction bases outside the gene matches: 4. CDR3 nucleotides: TGTGCCAGCAGCTCGACAGGGGGAGGTCAGCCCCAGCATTTT. This gives the protein CASSSTGGGQPQHF.

J is TRBJ1-3 and V is TRBV28; D not certain. CDR1 is MDHEN, CDR2 SYDVKM, per germline. The CDR3 spans 16 residues. Trimming cost V 5 bases and J 0 bases, with 14 bases left between them. The CDR3, as DNA: TGTGCCAGCAGTCCCCCCGCGGGAAGCTCTGGAAACACCATATATTTT. Translation gives CASSPPAGSSGNTIYF.

The rearrangement joins TRBV7-6 to TRBJ1-2; 7 bases map to TRBD1. Trimming took 2 bases from V and 6 from J; bases not matched to a gene: 9. CDR1 is SGHVS, CDR2 FNYEAQ, per germline. CDR3 length: 15 residues. The CDR3: CASSLFLEGGHGYTF. The CDR3 bases are TGTGCCAGCAGCTTATTTCTTGAAGGGGGCCATGGCTACACCTTC.

The J gene is TRBJ1-2, the V gene TRBV5-1, with D maybe TRBD1 (6 bases). V was pared by 1 base and J by 2 bases, with 18 bases between. Germline V CDR1 and CDR2: SGHRS, YFSETQ. The CDR3 totals 17 residues. The CDR3 nucleotides read TGCGCCAGCAGCTTGCTTGCTTCAAGGGGGACGAACTATGGCTACACCTTC. Its protein product is CASSLLASRGTNYGYTF.

The V and J genes are TRBV7-2 and TRBJ2-2; 7 bases match TRBD1. The CDR3 runs to 14 residues. The V gene's germline CDR1 is SGHTA and CDR2 FQGNSA. J lost 5 bases, V lost 5 bases, and 5 bases had no gene match. In DNA form, the CDR3 reads TGTGCCAGCAGCAGCCGACAGGGAACCGGGGAGCTGTTTTTT. This translates into CASSSRQGTGELFF.

The chain is built from TRBV6-4 and TRBJ1-1; D is possibly TRBD1 (5 bases). The CDR3 runs to 15 residues. The V gene's germline CDR1 is MRHNA and CDR2 SNTAGT. Trimming cost V 6 bases and J 0 bases, with 14 bases left between them. CDR3 sequence (DNA): TGTGCCAGCAGCTGGACAAGTCGAATGAACACTGAAGCTTTCTTT. Translating it yields CASSWTSRMNTEAFF.

This chain uses TRBV24-1 with TRBJ2-1, with TRBD2 identical over 13 bases. CDR1 KGHDR and CDR2 SFDVKD come from the germline V gene. Trimming at V came to 3 bases and at J to 6 bases, leaving 4 bases not matched to a gene. The CDR3 extends over 16 amino acids. The CDR3 spells CATSDTSGGASNEQFF. CDR3 DNA sequence: TGTGCCACCAGTGATACTAGCGGGGGGGCCAGCAATGAGCAGTTCTTC.

About this clone: Compared with germline, one end of the junction differs, possibly owing to a read error. This chain joins TRBV13 and TRBJ1-4, with D unresolved. The CDR3 sequence is 12 residues long. Germline V gene lookup returns CDR1 PRHDT and CDR2 FYEKMQ (reference sequence). This CDR3 is CASSLSKEKLFF. CDR3 nucleotides: TGTGCCAGCAGCTTATCTAAAGAAAAACTGTTTTTT.

The J gene is TRBJ1-2, the V gene TRBV11-2; D call uncertain. The CDR3 is 15 residues long. Trimming shortened V by 5 bases and J by 0 bases, and 13 bases separated the two germline ends. Germline lookup yields CDR1 SGHAT and CDR2 FQNNGV. CDR3 coding DNA: TGTGCCAGCAGCAAAGAGGGCCTCACTAACTATGGCTACACCTTC. Protein: CASSKEGLTNYGYTF.

J is TRBJ1-3 and V is TRBV18; D remains unclear. Germline V gives CDR1 KGHSH, CDR2 LQKENI. Trimming cost V 2 bases and J 0 bases, with 8 bases left between them. CDR3 length: 15 residues. The CDR3 coding sequence is TGTGCCAGCTCACCAGGGCAGTCCTCTGGAAACACCATATATTTT. It yields the protein CASSPGQSSGNTIYF.

The chain carries TRBV5-1 and TRBJ1-2, with 8 bases identical to TRBD1. J was trimmed by 8 bases and V by 4 bases; bases with no gene match: 4. The CDR3 runs 12 residues. Germline loops: CDR1 SGHRS, CDR2 YFSETQ. The CDR3 DNA is TGCGCCAGCAGCGCGACAGGGGAGGGCTACACCTTC. Translating gives CASSATGEGYTF.

The chain has TRBV18 and TRBJ1-5, with no clear D. In germline, CDR1 is KGHSH, CDR2 LQKENI. The CDR3 has 15 amino acids. V gave up 2 bases and J gave up 5 bases, with 13 bases separating them. The DNA of the CDR3 is TGTGCCAGCTCACCAGGAGGACCTATTTATCAGCCCCAGCATTTT. It specifies CASSPGGPIYQPQHF. Filled out from reference TRBV18 and TRBJ1-5, the complete variable domain reads NAGVMQNPRHLVRRRGQEARLRCSPMKGHSHVYWYRQLPEEGLKFMVYLQKENIIDESGMPKERFSAEFPKEGPSILRIQQVVRGDSAAYFCASSPGGPIYQPQHFGDGTRLSIL.

The V call is TRBV6-4, the J call TRBJ1-4; D might be TRBD1 (6 bases). V lost 2 bases and J lost 3, with 19 bases in between. Germline lookup yields CDR1 MRHNA and CDR2 SNTAGT. CDR3 length equals 18 residues. CDR3 sequence reads: CASSDPPTRGGANEKLFF. In DNA form, the CDR3 reads TGTGCCAGCAGTGACCCCCCGACTCGAGGGGGAGCTAATGAAAAACTGTTTTTT.

The J gene is TRBJ1-1, the V gene TRBV28; 8 nucleotides agree with TRBD1. This CDR3 contains 16 residues. With 6 bases clipped from V and 7 bases from J, the junction kept 16 bases outside the gene matches. Germline lookup yields CDR1 MDHEN and CDR2 SYDVKM. CDR3 sequence: CASRDPLGTGLFEAFF. The CDR3 bases are TGTGCCAGCAGGGACCCCCTCGGGACAGGATTGTTTGAAGCTTTCTTT.

CDR3 nucleotides: TGTGCCAGCATAGTCAGGGGAACCTACAATGAGCAGTTCTTC. It yields the protein CASIVRGTYNEQFF. The chain employs TRBV28 and TRBJ2-1, with D possibly being TRBD1 (6 bases). In germline, CDR1 is MDHEN, CDR2 SYDVKM. V was trimmed by 7 bases and J by 2 bases, leaving 12 bases between them. There are 14 residues in the CDR3.

The chain has TRBV14 and TRBJ2-3; D might be TRBD1 (5 bases). This CDR3 has 14 residues. The V end was cut by 3 bases, the J end by 7 bases, with 14 bases between. Germline V gene lookup returns CDR1 SGHDN and CDR2 FVKESK. The CDR3 spells CASSQTVSGNTQYF. DNA of the CDR3: TGTGCCAGCAGCCAGACAGTGAGTGGCAATACGCAGTATTTT.